The 18 T cell receptor beta chains below all came from one sample that was sequenced in a study of shared clonotypes between healthy human individuals. Measured with immunoSEQ multiplex PCR; TCRdb has only the in-frame clones, and not every one. The table has 850,000 to 1,200,000 clones, approximately 70% seen once; the top ten hold about 1.5%. Specimen: memory CD4+ T cells sorted from blood. Stated subset: CD45RA-negative fraction. The receptors derive from a man aged 18 to 29 in good health.

This clone occurred a few times. CDR3 sequence (DNA): TGCGCCAGCAGCTTGGTGGGGACAGGGACTGAAGCTTTCTTT. Residues: CASSLVGTGTEAFF. This chain connects TRBV5-1 to TRBJ1-1; 9 bases fit TRBD1. Trimming removed 0 bases from V and 5 bases from J; junction bases left unmatched: 2. CDR3 size: 14 residues. The V gene's germline CDR1 is SGHRS and CDR2 YFSETQ.

This clone turned up a few times. This sequence joins TRBV18 and TRBJ1-1; D uncertain. V lost 5 bases, J lost 1 base, and 11 bases lay in between. The V gene's germline CDR1 is KGHSH and CDR2 LQKENI. The CDR3 contains 14 residues. CDR3 coding DNA: TGTGCCAGCTCAGGGAGGAGTAGGAACACTGAAGCTTTCTTT. Protein: CASSGRSRNTEAFF.

Of note for this clone: Other DNA sequences of this sample code for an identical CDR3. The CDR3 sequence: CASSSQVNSPLHF. DNA for the CDR3: TGTGCCAGCAGTTCCCAAGTTAATTCACCCCTCCACTTT. The V call is TRBV27, the J call TRBJ1-6; no reliable D call. Deletions cut 4 bases from V and 6 bases from J, with 7 bases between. The germline CDR1 and CDR2 sequences are MNHEY and SMNVEV (reference sequence). The CDR3 runs 13 residues.

This clone was observed a handful of times. V usage is TRBV11-2 and J usage is TRBJ2-7; 11 nucleotides line up with TRBD2. From germline, CDR1 is SGHAT and CDR2 FQNNGV. V dropped 5 bases and J dropped 4; count of bases not matched to a gene: 7. This CDR3 is 15 amino acids long. In nucleotides, the CDR3 is TGTGCCAGCAGCGTTAATAGCGGGGGGGAGTACGAGCAGTACTTC. Translated: CASSVNSGGEYEQYF. Looking up the rest from reference TRBV11-2 and TRBJ2-7 gives the full variable domain: EAGVAQSPRYKIIEKRQSVAFWCNPISGHATLYWYQQILGQGPKLLIQFQNNGVVDDSQLPKDRFSAERLKGVDSTLKIQPAKLEDSAVYLCASSVNSGGEYEQYFGPGTRLTVT.

This clone was counted many times. The genes are TRBV19 and TRBJ1-1; 7 bases agree with TRBD1. The CDR3 runs to 15 residues. V shed 2 bases and J 4 bases; nucleotides not matched to a gene: 7. The V gene's germline CDR1 is LNHDA and CDR2 SQIVND (reference sequence). The chain's CDR3 is CASSISGQASTEAFF. As DNA, the CDR3 is TGTGCCAGTAGTATAAGTGGACAGGCCAGCACTGAAGCTTTCTTT.

The genes are TRBV4-1 and TRBJ2-1; D gene ambiguous. The CDR3 consists of 18 residues. Trimming took 4 bases from V and 9 from J, leaving 28 bases between them. CDR1 and CDR2 from the germline V gene are MGHRA and YSYEKL. As DNA, the CDR3 is TGCGCCAGCAGCCCACCCCTATCTAAGCCCCTTACCCCTCCTGAGCAGTTCTTC. This codes for CASSPPLSKPLTPPEQFF.

This chain connects TRBV6-1 to TRBJ2-7; 13 nucleotides align to TRBD2. With V trimmed by 5 bases and J by 5 bases, 6 bases remained unmatched. The CDR3 extends over 15 amino acids. Germline-derived CDR1 and CDR2 are MNHNS and SASEGT. CDR3 nucleotides: TGTGCCAGCAGTTCCGGACTAGCGGGAGCCCACGAGCAGTACTTC. Amino acids: CASSSGLAGAHEQYF.

A single count supports this clone. This chain links TRBV7-8 with TRBJ1-1; 9 bases line up with TRBD1. The junction had 8 bases not matched to a gene; V was cut back by 5 bases and J by 1 base. The CDR3 totals 16 residues. Germline lookup yields CDR1 SGHVS and CDR2 FQNEAQ. CDR3 residues: CASSQGTGIGNTEAFF. The CDR3 region has the DNA TGTGCCAGCAGCCAAGGGACAGGGATCGGGAACACTGAAGCTTTCTTT.

This clone was detected ten times or more. This chain's CDR3 is CASHTGGYEQYF. Here the CDR3 DNA reads TGTGCCAGCCACACGGGGGGTTACGAGCAGTACTTC. This sequence joins TRBV6-5 and TRBJ2-7; TRBD2 matches at 7 bases. The CDR3 runs 12 residues. CDR1 is MNHEY and CDR2 is SVGAGI in the germline V gene. Trimming removed 8 bases from V and 4 bases from J; junction bases left unmatched: 5.

The chain combines TRBV30 with TRBJ2-3; TRBD1 or TRBD2 may be the D gene (5 bases each). The V end lost 2 bases, the J end lost 3 bases, and 9 bases lay between the germline ends. The CDR3 sequence is 13 residues long. Germline assignment: CDR1 GTSNPN and CDR2 SVGIG (reference sequence). The CDR3 sequence: CAWSYGGTDTQYF. CDR3 DNA sequence: TGTGCCTGGAGTTATGGGGGAACAGATACGCAGTATTTT.

Points on this clone: Distinct nucleotide sequences in the sample also encode this CDR3. The chain uses TRBV7-9 and TRBJ2-3; D unclear. This CDR3 is built from 13 residues. CDR1 and CDR2 (germline): SEHNR, FQNEAQ (reference sequence). V lost 1 base and J 2 bases, leaving 4 bases between the germline ends. CDR3 region: CASSLGTTDTQYF. For the CDR3, the DNA is TGTGCCAGCAGCTTAGGCACCACAGATACGCAGTATTTT.

The chain couples TRBV29-1 to TRBJ2-3; perhaps D is TRBD1 or TRBD2 (6 bases each). CDR1 is SQVTM, CDR2 ANQGSEA, per germline. The CDR3 is 14 amino acids. V was trimmed by 6 bases and J by 2 bases, leaving 15 bases between them. This CDR3 is CSVKLGGHTDTQYF. The DNA of the CDR3 is TGCAGCGTGAAATTAGGGGGGCACACAGATACGCAGTATTTT.

The chain employs TRBV7-9 and TRBJ2-7; 7 bases map to TRBD1. The CDR3 contains 13 residues. Trimming cost V 5 bases and J 2 bases; bases outside gene matches: 3. Germline V CDR1 and CDR2: SEHNR, FQNEAQ (reference sequence). The CDR3 here is CASSPTGPYEQYF. The CDR3 bases are TGTGCCAGCAGCCCGACAGGGCCCTACGAGCAGTACTTC.

The J gene is TRBJ1-5, the V gene TRBV19; TRBD1 aligns across 9 bases. The CDR3 covers 15 residues. The junction had 10 bases not matched to a gene; V was cut back by 7 bases and J by 6 bases. The germline gives CDR1 LNHDA, CDR2 SQIVND (reference sequence). The DNA for the CDR3 is TGTGCCAGTACCGAGGACAGGGGTAGGGGTCAGCCCCAGCATTTT. Translation gives CASTEDRGRGQPQHF. Based on the CDR3 plus reference TRBV19 and TRBJ1-5, the full variable domain is DGGITQSPKYLFRKEGQNVTLSCEQNLNHDAMYWYRQDPGQGLRLIYYSQIVNDFQKGDIAEGYSVSREKKESFPLTVTSAQKNPTAFYLCASTEDRGRGQPQHFGDGTRLSIL.

For the CDR3, the DNA is TGTGCCAGCAGCTCCCGGACAGTTTCACTTGAAAAACTGTTTTTT. It yields the protein CASSSRTVSLEKLFF. This chain uses TRBV7-9 with TRBJ1-4; maybe TRBD1 (6 bases). The CDR3 sequence is 15 residues long. Trimming took 4 bases from V and 7 from J, leaving 16 bases between them. Germline V gene data show CDR1 as SEHNR and CDR2 as FQNEAQ (reference sequence). The full variable domain, completed using reference TRBV7-9 and TRBJ1-4, is DTGVSQNPRHKITKRGQNVTFRCDPISEHNRLYWYRQTLGQGPEFLTYFQNEAQLEKSRLLSDRFSAERPKGSFSTLEIQRTEQGDSAMYLCASSSRTVSLEKLFFGSGTQLSVL.

The chain recombines TRBV7-3 with TRBJ2-3, with no clear D. The CDR3 runs 15 residues. CDR1 SGHTA and CDR2 FQGTGA come from the germline V gene. Trimming shortened V by 5 bases and J by 0 bases, and 12 bases separated the two germline ends. The CDR3 loop is CASSPYPSSTDTQYF. The CDR3 nucleotides are TGTGCCAGCAGCCCTTACCCGTCTAGCACAGATACGCAGTATTTT.

The rearrangement joins TRBV19 to TRBJ1-5, with 7 bases identical to TRBD1. Germline CDR1 LNHDA, CDR2 SQIVND (reference sequence). The CDR3 spans 14 residues. J lost 3 bases, V lost 6 bases, and 5 bases had no gene match. This CDR3 is CASSTDRFNQPQHF. The CDR3 region has the DNA TGTGCCAGTAGCACGGACAGGTTCAATCAGCCCCAGCATTTT. Using reference TRBV19 and TRBJ1-5 for the parts outside the CDR3, the full variable domain is DGGITQSPKYLFRKEGQNVTLSCEQNLNHDAMYWYRQDPGQGLRLIYYSQIVNDFQKGDIAEGYSVSREKKESFPLTVTSAQKNPTAFYLCASSTDRFNQPQHFGDGTRLSIL.

The chain recombines TRBV7-2 with TRBJ2-7, with D maybe TRBD2 (6 bases). This CDR3 region has 11 residues. Trimming left V 5 bases short and J 10 bases short, with 12 bases between. From germline, CDR1 is SGHTA and CDR2 FQGNSA. The CDR3 here is CASSDTGTQYF. The CDR3 nucleotides read TGTGCCAGCAGCGACACCGGGACTCAGTACTTC.